This T cell receptor (beta chain) was sequenced for a study of cytomegalovirus exposure and HLA in healthy donors. Turning to the study itself: Prior work identified under 130 million unique TCR beta sequences in approximately 200 million T cells.

This clone was detected only once. Its antigen is not identified. PCR primers comprised 60 Vbeta and 13 Jbeta primers. Using immunoSEQ multiplex PCR, the repertoire was profiled, and TCRdb retains in-frame clones only, with some absent. The sample contains about 200,000 clones, around 79% of which appear only once. Broader study findings: Sequencing probably produced one cluster of sequence variants that were highly shared. It was only CMV serostatus that was available as immune exposure information. In a later analysis, CMV-associated beta chains were mostly HLA-associated, it appeared.

V was pared by 3 bases and J by 6 bases, with 5 bases of the junction left unmatched. The V gene's germline CDR1 is SEHNR and CDR2 FQNEAQ (reference sequence). The CDR3 sequence is 14 residues long. The genes are TRBV7-9 and TRBJ1-2; 9 bases fit TRBD1. What was sequenced was PBMCs. This clonotype originated in a girl aged 2-9 years in good health and CMV-seronegative. This CDR3 is CASSFLTGGDGYTF. As DNA, the CDR3 is TGTGCCAGCAGCTTTTTAACAGGGGGCGATGGCTACACCTTC.